Sequencing of this TCR beta chain was carried out in a study of blood T cells in healthy people across ages. This clonotype was counted at least ten times. As yet, its antigen is unknown. Germline-derived CDR1 and CDR2 are DFQATT and SNEGSKA (reference sequence). The CDR3 spans 14 residues. Trimming removed 5 bases from V and 0 bases from J, with 12 bases in between. Study results and limitations: Among long-lived donors, naive CD4+ cells were more numerous and diversity higher than in aged donors.

A second PCR of roughly 7 to 11 cycles used a sample-barcoded 5' primer and a J-beta primer mix. TCRdb analysed the 5' RACE reads with MiXCR anew, one entry per CDR3 protein. This table has 2 million or so distinct CDR3 sequences, about 50% appearing once. This TCR was recovered from a woman in her thirties or forties in good health. The source material was blood. The chain couples TRBV20-1 to TRBJ2-3; possibly TRBD2 for D (5 bases). The CDR3 coding sequence is TGCAGTGCTCGGGGAGCTACCAGCACAGATACGCAGTATTTT. It translates to CSARGATSTDTQYF.